The 28 T cell receptor beta chains below were found in one sample sequenced in a study of control samples from healthy donors and cancer patients. Only in-frame clones appear in the TCRdb table, and some are missing; sequencing was by immunoSEQ multiplex PCR. The sample lists around 40,000 clones, approximately 90% occurring once. Specimen: PBMCs. These receptors all stem from a middle-aged woman with head and neck cancer.

This rearrangement joins TRBV5-1 to TRBJ1-5, with TRBD1 matching 8 bases. CDR3 length equals 15 residues. Losses at the gene ends were 4 bases for V and 0 bases for J; bases not matched to a gene: 3. The germline CDR1 and CDR2 sequences are SGHRS and YFSETQ. Here the CDR3 reads CASSTGGNSNQPQHF. The CDR3 region has the DNA TGCGCCAGCAGCACAGGGGGGAATAGCAATCAGCCCCAGCATTTT.

This chain uses TRBV7-9 with TRBJ2-1; TRBD2 matches at 11 bases. V shed 1 base and J 1 base; nucleotides not matched to a gene: 6. Per germline, CDR1 SEHNR and CDR2 FQNEAQ (reference sequence). The CDR3 length is 18 residues. CDR3 region: CASSLGRLAGGSYNEQFF. CDR3 DNA sequence: TGTGCCAGCAGCTTAGGAAGGCTAGCGGGGGGATCCTACAATGAGCAGTTCTTC.

The chain joins TRBV28 to TRBJ2-1; 9 positions match TRBD2. Looked up from germline, CDR1 is MDHEN and CDR2 is SYDVKM. The CDR3 extends over 16 amino acids. J gave up 4 bases and V 1 base, and 5 bases lay outside the gene matches. The CDR3 DNA reads TGTGCCAGCAGTTTATTTGGGACTAGCAGATACAATGAGCAGTTCTTC. Translated: CASSLFGTSRYNEQFF. Filled out from reference TRBV28 and TRBJ2-1, the complete variable domain reads DVKVTQSSRYLVKRTGEKVFLECVQDMDHENMFWYRQDPGLGLRLIYFSYDVKMKEKGDIPEGYSVSREKKERFSLILESASTNQTSMYLCASSLFGTSRYNEQFFGPGTRLTVL.

This chain links TRBV3-1 (or the pseudogene TRBV3-2) with TRBJ2-1, with 9 bases fitting TRBD2. The CDR3 is 15 amino acids. From germline, CDR1 is LGHDT and CDR2 YNNKEL (reference sequence). V lost 1 base to trimming and J lost 4 bases; unmatched junction nucleotides: 2. As DNA, the CDR3 is TGTGCCAGCAGCCAAGGACTAGCGGTATACAATGAGCAGTTCTTC. It encodes CASSQGLAVYNEQFF.

The V call is TRBV19, the J call TRBJ2-7, with TRBD1 matching 9 bases. The V and J ends lost 5 bases and 2 bases, in that order; junction bases with no gene match: 4. The CDR3 consists of 14 residues. Germline V gives CDR1 LNHDA, CDR2 SQIVND (reference sequence). CDR3 DNA: TGTGCCAGTAGTTTCGGGACAGGGCCCTACGAGCAGTACTTC. Translation: CASSFGTGPYEQYF.

This clone has only one observation. The gene calls are TRBV11-2 and TRBJ1-2, with D perhaps TRBD1 (5 bases). V lost 4 bases to trimming and J lost 8 bases, with 23 bases between them. This CDR3 region has 16 residues. CDR1 and CDR2 (germline): SGHAT, FQNNGV. Here the CDR3 reads CASSWNRRDGAGGYTF. CDR3 nucleotide sequence: TGTGCCAGCAGCTGGAACCGCCGGGACGGCGCTGGGGGCTACACCTTC.

The rearrangement uses TRBV30 and TRBJ2-3; unclear D gene. The germline V gene has CDR1 GTSNPN and CDR2 SVGIG (reference sequence). This CDR3 region has 15 residues. The germline V and J ends were trimmed by 1 base and 6 bases, with 17 bases remaining between them. CDR3 sequence (DNA): TGTGCCTGGAGTGGTCCCCGACACGGGCGCGATACGCAGTATTTT. Translation: CAWSGPRHGRDTQYF.

The rearrangement links TRBV2 to TRBJ1-1; D is uncertain. CDR1 and CDR2 from the germline V gene are SNHLY and FYNNEI. The germline V and J ends were trimmed by 1 base and 6 bases, with 9 bases remaining between them. CDR3 size: 13 residues. CDR3 DNA sequence: TGTGCCAGCAGTGAAGGACACAGTGCTGAAGCTTTCTTT. Translated, it gives CASSEGHSAEAFF.

This sequence joins TRBV5-4 and TRBJ2-1, with D hard to call. Per the germline V gene, CDR1 is SGHNT and CDR2 is YYREEE (reference sequence). V shed 0 bases and J shed 0 bases, with 10 bases lying between them. This CDR3 contains 16 residues. This chain's CDR3 is CASSLVGFSSYNEQFF. In DNA, the CDR3 is TGTGCCAGCAGCTTGGTGGGCTTCAGCTCCTACAATGAGCAGTTCTTC.

The V call is TRBV2, the J call TRBJ2-1, with D maybe TRBD2 (5 bases). CDR3 length: 13 amino acids. V lost 8 bases and J lost 4, with 12 bases in between. CDR1 SNHLY and CDR2 FYNNEI come from the germline V gene. CDR3 sequence: CASSRGSYNEQFF. The CDR3 DNA follows: TGTGCCAGCTCCCGGGGTTCTTACAATGAGCAGTTCTTC.

The V and J genes are TRBV7-3 and TRBJ1-4; no clear D. Deletions cut 2 bases from V and 7 bases from J, with 8 bases between. This CDR3 has 13 residues. CDR1 is SGHTA, CDR2 FQGTGA, per germline. As DNA, the CDR3 is TGTGCCAGCAGCTTAGTGTTGGGTGAAAAACTGTTTTTT. Its translation: CASSLVLGEKLFF.

This chain links TRBV4-1 with TRBJ1-2; unclear D gene. The CDR3 is 12 amino acids. Germline CDR1 is MGHRA and CDR2 is YSYEKL. The V gene lost 6 bases and the J gene lost 3 bases, with 8 bases spanning the gap. In DNA form, the CDR3 reads TGCGCCAGCAGTCAGACGGACTATGGCTACACCTTC. This encodes CASSQTDYGYTF.

V is TRBV5-1 and J is TRBJ2-6; D remains ambiguous. The germline V and J ends were trimmed by 0 bases and 0 bases, with 7 bases remaining between them. Looked up from germline, CDR1 is SGHRS and CDR2 is YFSETQ. The CDR3 runs to 16 residues. CDR3 in amino acids: CASSLGLSSGANVLTF. Written as DNA, the CDR3 is TGCGCCAGCAGCTTGGGCCTTAGCTCTGGGGCCAACGTCCTGACTTTC.

The chain carries TRBV28 and TRBJ2-7, with D perhaps TRBD2 (6 bases). The CDR3 is 14 amino acids. Per germline, CDR1 MDHEN and CDR2 SYDVKM. Trimming left V 3 bases short and J 2 bases short, with 11 bases between. The CDR3 DNA sequence: TGTGCCAGCAGTTTTTCTAGCGCTCCCTACGAGCAGTACTTC. It codes for CASSFSSAPYEQYF.

The sample holds one count of this clone. This sequence joins TRBV3-1 (or the pseudogene TRBV3-2) and TRBJ1-4; TRBD1 matches 10 bases. Germline values: CDR1 LGHDT, CDR2 YNNKEL (reference sequence). This CDR3 comprises 14 residues. J lost 8 bases, V lost 1 base, and 1 base had no gene match. The CDR3 DNA is TGTGCCAGCAGCCAAGGGGGACAGGGGGAAAAACTGTTTTTT. Encoded protein: CASSQGGQGEKLFF.

The rearrangement links TRBV2 to TRBJ2-1; D not resolved. The CDR3 loop spans 15 amino acids. The V and J ends lost 5 bases and 4 bases respectively, with 15 bases between them. The germline gives CDR1 SNHLY, CDR2 FYNNEI. CDR3 protein: CASSPPTREYNEQFF. The CDR3 DNA sequence: TGTGCCAGCAGTCCCCCGACGCGAGAATACAATGAGCAGTTCTTC. Filled out from reference TRBV2 and TRBJ2-1, the complete variable domain reads EPEVTQTPSHQVTQMGQEVILRCVPISNHLYFYWYRQILGQKVEFLVSFYNNEISEKSEIFDDQFSVERPDGSNFTLKIRSTKLEDSAMYFCASSPPTREYNEQFFGPGTRLTVL.

V usage is TRBV3-1 (or the pseudogene TRBV3-2) and J usage is TRBJ1-2; maybe TRBD1 (5 bases). The CDR3 has 12 residues. V was cut by 4 bases and J by 9 bases, with 12 bases left in between. CDR1 is LGHDT and CDR2 is YNNKEL in the germline V gene (reference sequence). The CDR3 sequence: CASSLSRDSYTF. In DNA form, the CDR3 reads TGTGCCAGCAGCCTGTCCAGGGATAGCTACACCTTC.

V is TRBV5-1 and J is TRBJ2-1; 7 bases are shared with TRBD2. The CDR3 totals 13 residues. The V gene end was trimmed by 6 bases and the J gene end by 8 bases; junction bases not matched to a gene: 8. Germline V CDR1 and CDR2: SGHRS, YFSETQ. The CDR3 region has the DNA TGCGCCAGCACTCGGACTAGGACCGATGAGCAGTTCTTC. Encoded protein: CASTRTRTDEQFF.

The chain employs TRBV25-1 and TRBJ2-5, with a weak D call TRBD1 (6 bases). Trimming removed 6 bases at V and 6 bases at J, with 14 bases between. CDR1 is MGHDK, CDR2 SYGVNS, per germline. The CDR3 length is 13 residues. The CDR3 spells CASRQQGLQTQYF. In DNA form, the CDR3 reads TGTGCCAGCAGGCAACAGGGTCTCCAGACCCAGTACTTC.

The genes are TRBV2 and TRBJ1-1; D may be TRBD1 (5 bases). The CDR3 sequence is 12 residues long. V was clipped by 7 bases and J by 4 bases, with 10 bases between them. Germline assignment: CDR1 SNHLY and CDR2 FYNNEI. CDR3 sequence reads: CASTSGITEAFF. The CDR3 DNA reads as TGTGCCAGCACCTCAGGGATCACTGAAGCTTTCTTT.

The genes are TRBV7-3 and TRBJ1-2; 7 nucleotides agree with TRBD1. This CDR3 has 16 amino acids. Trimming cost V 5 bases and J 2 bases; bases outside gene matches: 11. Per the germline V gene, CDR1 is SGHTA and CDR2 is FQGTGA. The CDR3 loop is CASSPTPGTANYGYTF. CDR3 nucleotide sequence: TGTGCCAGCAGCCCAACCCCCGGGACAGCAAACTATGGCTACACCTTC.

This chain links TRBV6-5 with TRBJ1-1, with unresolved D. The CDR3 runs 14 residues. Looked up from germline, CDR1 is MNHEY and CDR2 is SVGAGI. Trimming removed 7 bases at V and 1 base at J, with 13 bases between. The CDR3 nucleotides read TGTGCCAGCACCCCCACTATAACGAACACTGAAGCTTTCTTT. Translating gives CASTPTITNTEAFF.

CDR3 residues: CASSSLMANNSPLHF. The CDR3 DNA reads as TGTGCCAGCAGCAGCCTGATGGCCAATAATTCACCCCTCCACTTT. The rearrangement joins TRBV5-6 to TRBJ1-6; no firm D call. This CDR3 is built from 15 residues. Trimming left V 4 bases short and J 5 bases short, with 13 bases between. Germline CDR1 SGHDT, CDR2 YYEEEE.

A word on this clone: One junction end disagrees with the germline gene, perhaps due to a read error. At the DNA level, this CDR3 is encoded by other sequences in the same sample as well. The chain joins TRBV5-4 to TRBJ1-2, with TRBD1 matching over 7 bases. CDR3 length equals 15 residues. Germline V lookup: CDR1 SGHNT, CDR2 YYREEE (reference sequence). The CDR3: CASSRGTVLNYGYTF. CDR3 coding DNA: TGTGCCAGCAGCCGAGGGACAGTACTTAACTATGGTTACACCTTC.

The V call is TRBV11-2, the J call TRBJ2-5; TRBD1 matches 10 bases. V gave up 5 bases and J gave up 5 bases; unmatched junction bases: 11. The CDR3 has 16 amino acids. Germline lookup yields CDR1 SGHAT and CDR2 FQNNGV. Here the CDR3 reads CASSPRTGGGLETQYF. CDR3 nucleotide sequence: TGTGCCAGCAGCCCCAGGACAGGGGGAGGTTTGGAGACCCAGTACTTC.

The gene calls are TRBV5-8 and TRBJ1-1; possibly TRBD1 for D (5 bases). Trimming pared 0 bases from V and 1 base from J, leaving 10 bases between. Germline V lookup: CDR1 SGHTS, CDR2 YDEGEE. The CDR3 runs to 15 residues. The CDR3 bases are TGTGCCAGCAGCTTGGGGGGGGATTGGAACACTGAAGCTTTCTTT. This gives the protein CASSLGGDWNTEAFF.

The V gene is TRBV19, the J gene TRBJ2-1; 7 positions agree with TRBD2. The CDR3 is 16 residues long. CDR1 and CDR2 (germline): LNHDA, SQIVND (reference sequence). V dropped 0 bases and J dropped 3; count of bases not matched to a gene: 5. CDR3 DNA sequence: TGTGCCAGTAGTATAGATCAGGGACTAAGCTACAATGAGCAGTTCTTC. Translation gives CASSIDQGLSYNEQFF.

The rearrangement uses TRBV19 and TRBJ2-5; no firm D call. Germline CDR1 and CDR2: LNHDA and SQIVND (reference sequence). Trimming took off 5 bases at V and 1 base at J, with 11 bases between the two ends. CDR3 length: 14 amino acids. The CDR3 coding sequence is TGTGCCAGTAGTCCCCCCGGAGTCCAAGAGACCCAGTACTTC. Translating it yields CASSPPGVQETQYF.